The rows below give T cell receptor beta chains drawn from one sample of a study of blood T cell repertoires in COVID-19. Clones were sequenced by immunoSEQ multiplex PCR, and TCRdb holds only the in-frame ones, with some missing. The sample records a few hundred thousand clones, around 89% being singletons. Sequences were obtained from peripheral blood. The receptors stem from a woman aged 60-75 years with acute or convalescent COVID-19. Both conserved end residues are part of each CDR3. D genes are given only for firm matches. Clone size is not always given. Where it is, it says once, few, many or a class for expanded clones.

CDR3aa: CACRRGGEGEKLFF; CDR3nt: TGTGCCTGCCGGCGGGGGGGAGAAGGAGAAAAACTGTTTTTT; v_gene: TRBV3-1/TRBV3-2; d_gene: -; abundance: -; j_gene: TRBJ1-4
CDR3aa: CASQRGLDEQFF; CDR3nt: TGTGCCAGCCAAAGGGGACTCGATGAGCAGTTCTTC; v_gene: TRBV5-4; d_gene: -; abundance: -; j_gene: TRBJ2-1
CDR3aa: CASKPPSGDPTNQPQHF; CDR3nt: TGTGCCAGTAAGCCACCGAGCGGGGACCCCACTAATCAGCCCCAGCATTTT; v_gene: TRBV19; d_gene: -; abundance: -; j_gene: TRBJ1-5
CDR3aa: CASSFRQGSRGYTF; CDR3nt: TGTGCCAGCAGTTTCCGACAGGGATCGCGGGGCTACACCTTC; v_gene: TRBV27; d_gene: TRBD1; abundance: -; j_gene: TRBJ1-2
CDR3aa: CASSIFVGFSYNSPLHF; CDR3nt: TGTGCCAGTAGTATATTCGTCGGTTTCTCCTATAATTCACCCCTCCACTTT; v_gene: TRBV19; d_gene: -; abundance: -; j_gene: TRBJ1-6
CDR3aa: CASSPGASGAYEQYF; CDR3nt: TGCGCCAGCAGCCCGGGGGCTAGCGGGGCCTACGAGCAGTACTTC; v_gene: TRBV5-1; d_gene: TRBD2; abundance: -; j_gene: TRBJ2-7
CDR3aa: CASSFSPGQNTGELFF; CDR3nt: TGTGCCAGCAGCTTCTCCCCCGGACAGAACACCGGGGAGCTGTTTTTT; v_gene: TRBV5-4; d_gene: -; abundance: -; j_gene: TRBJ2-2
CDR3aa: CATSRRPEGSGNTIYF; CDR3nt: TGTGCCACCAGCAGACGTCCCGAGGGATCTGGAAACACCATATATTTT; v_gene: TRBV15; d_gene: -; abundance: -; j_gene: TRBJ1-3
CDR3aa: CASSPALLAGEIEQFF; CDR3nt: TGTGCCAGCAGCCCTGCCCTCCTAGCGGGAGAGATTGAGCAGTTCTTC; v_gene: TRBV28; d_gene: TRBD2; abundance: -; j_gene: TRBJ2-1
CDR3aa: CASSLQGGGNTEAFF; CDR3nt: TGCGCCAGCAGCCTACAGGGGGGAGGGAACACTGAAGCTTTCTTT; v_gene: TRBV5-1; d_gene: TRBD1; abundance: -; j_gene: TRBJ1-1
CDR3aa: CASSSEGGEYEQYF; CDR3nt: TGTGCCAGCAGCTCTGAGGGCGGGGAGTACGAGCAGTACTTC; v_gene: TRBV7-2; d_gene: -; abundance: -; j_gene: TRBJ2-7
CDR3aa: CASRRLAGAVYEQYF; CDR3nt: TGTGCCAGCAGAAGACTAGCGGGAGCCGTCTACGAGCAGTACTTC; v_gene: TRBV28; d_gene: TRBD2; abundance: -; j_gene: TRBJ2-7
CDR3aa: CASSQDPQGSSPLHF; CDR3nt: TGTGCCAGCAGCCAAGATCCCCAGGGTAGTTCACCCCTCCACTTT; v_gene: TRBV4-2; d_gene: -; abundance: once; j_gene: TRBJ1-6
CDR3aa: CASSPSIAGVDREQYF; CDR3nt: TGTGCCAGCTCACCGTCTATAGCGGGAGTCGATAGAGAGCAGTACTTC; v_gene: TRBV18; d_gene: TRBD2; abundance: once; j_gene: TRBJ2-7
CDR3aa: CASSPGTVNEKLFF; CDR3nt: TGCGCCAGCAGCCCCGGGACAGTTAATGAAAAACTGTTTTTT; v_gene: TRBV5-1; d_gene: TRBD1; abundance: -; j_gene: TRBJ1-4
CDR3aa: CASSTSRPGTGGYEQYF; CDR3nt: TGTGCCAGCAGTACGTCTCGCCCCGGGACAGGGGGCTACGAGCAGTACTTC; v_gene: TRBV27; d_gene: TRBD1; abundance: -; j_gene: TRBJ2-7
CDR3aa: CASSIPGNLNEQFF; CDR3nt: TGTGCCAGTAGTATACCAGGGAATCTCAATGAGCAGTTCTTC; v_gene: TRBV19; d_gene: -; abundance: -; j_gene: TRBJ2-1
CDR3aa: CASSLAGGQVDTQYF; CDR3nt: TGTGCCAGCAGCTTAGCCGGGGGGCAGGTAGATACGCAGTATTTT; v_gene: TRBV7-3; d_gene: -; abundance: many; j_gene: TRBJ2-3
CDR3aa: CSARARGEQFF; CDR3nt: TGCAGTGCTAGGGCGCGCGGCGAGCAGTTCTTC; v_gene: TRBV20-1; d_gene: -; abundance: -; j_gene: TRBJ2-1
CDR3aa: CASSLSGQAFTGELFF; CDR3nt: TGTGCCAGCAGTTTATCGGGACAGGCTTTCACCGGGGAGCTGTTTTTT; v_gene: TRBV27; d_gene: TRBD1; abundance: -; j_gene: TRBJ2-2
CDR3aa: CASSSGQATYNEQFF; CDR3nt: TGTGCCAGCAGCTCCGGACAGGCAACCTACAATGAGCAGTTCTTC; v_gene: TRBV9; d_gene: TRBD1; abundance: few; j_gene: TRBJ2-1
CDR3aa: CAISESGQGNQPQHF; CDR3nt: TGTGCCATCAGTGAGTCGGGACAGGGCAATCAGCCCCAGCATTTT; v_gene: TRBV10-3; d_gene: TRBD1; abundance: -; j_gene: TRBJ1-5
CDR3aa: CASSTRTGTYEQYF; CDR3nt: TGTGCCAGCAGTACTCGGACAGGAACCTACGAGCAGTACTTC; v_gene: TRBV28; d_gene: TRBD1; abundance: -; j_gene: TRBJ2-7
CDR3aa: CASQGQPNQPQHF; CDR3nt: TGTGCCAGCCAGGGACAGCCAAATCAGCCCCAGCATTTT; v_gene: TRBV6-5; d_gene: TRBD1; abundance: once; j_gene: TRBJ1-5
CDR3aa: CASSVTGGPSYEQYF; CDR3nt: TGTGCCAGCAGCGTGACAGGGGGGCCATCCTACGAGCAGTACTTC; v_gene: TRBV9; d_gene: TRBD1; abundance: -; j_gene: TRBJ2-7
CDR3aa: CASSPTSGNTGELFF; CDR3nt: TGTGCCAGCAGCCCTACGAGCGGGAACACCGGGGAGCTGTTTTTT; v_gene: TRBV7-9; d_gene: -; abundance: -; j_gene: TRBJ2-2
CDR3aa: CASSERGGDGNQPQHF; CDR3nt: TGTGCCAGCAGCGAGAGGGGGGGTGACGGCAATCAGCCCCAGCATTTT; v_gene: TRBV6-6; d_gene: -; abundance: -; j_gene: TRBJ1-5
CDR3aa: CASSPGTGGTYEQYF; CDR3nt: TGTGCCAGCAGTCCTGGGACAGGGGGGACCTACGAGCAGTACTTC; v_gene: TRBV7-8; d_gene: TRBD1; abundance: -; j_gene: TRBJ2-7
CDR3aa: CASSGASLTQHF; CDR3nt: TGTGCCAGCAGTGGGGCGTCTTTGACCCAGCATTTT; v_gene: TRBV2; d_gene: -; abundance: -; j_gene: TRBJ1-5
CDR3aa: CASSQGATGVRKLFF; CDR3nt: TGTGCCAGCAGCCAGGGAGCGACAGGGGTCAGAAAACTGTTTTTT; v_gene: TRBV7-8; d_gene: TRBD1; abundance: -; j_gene: TRBJ1-4
CDR3aa: CASSPEFPNTIYF; CDR3nt: TGTGCCAGCAGCCCGGAGTTCCCAAACACCATATATTTT; v_gene: TRBV6-6; d_gene: -; abundance: -; j_gene: TRBJ1-3
CDR3aa: CASSGSGQGINEQFF; CDR3nt: TGTGCCAGCAGTGGGTCGGGACAGGGGATAAATGAGCAGTTCTTC; v_gene: TRBV11-3; d_gene: TRBD1; abundance: -; j_gene: TRBJ2-1
CDR3aa: CASSVGDQQYF; CDR3nt: TGTGCCAGCAGTGTAGGGGATCAGCAGTACTTC; v_gene: TRBV25-1; d_gene: -; abundance: -; j_gene: TRBJ2-7
CDR3aa: CASKPGGQETQYF; CDR3nt: TGTGCCAGCAAACCGGGAGGCCAAGAGACCCAGTACTTC; v_gene: TRBV6-5; d_gene: TRBD2; abundance: -; j_gene: TRBJ2-5
CDR3aa: CASKRESGGEGSTDTQYF; CDR3nt: TGTGCCAGTAAAAGGGAAAGCGGGGGGGAGGGAAGCACAGATACGCAGTATTTT; v_gene: TRBV19; d_gene: TRBD2; abundance: -; j_gene: TRBJ2-3
CDR3aa: CASSLTITDTQYF; CDR3nt: TGTGCCAGCAGCTTAACTATAACAGATACGCAGTATTTT; v_gene: TRBV7-3; d_gene: -; abundance: -; j_gene: TRBJ2-3
CDR3aa: CASRLTGGVETQYF; CDR3nt: TGTGCCAGCAGACTCACAGGGGGCGTGGAGACCCAGTACTTC; v_gene: TRBV28; d_gene: TRBD1; abundance: -; j_gene: TRBJ2-5
CDR3aa: CASSQEWSSTEAFF; CDR3nt: TGTGCCAGCAGCCAAGAATGGAGTTCCACTGAAGCTTTCTTT; v_gene: TRBV14; d_gene: -; abundance: -; j_gene: TRBJ1-1
CDR3aa: CASSVGEARTEAFF; CDR3nt: TGTGCCAGCAGCGTAGGAGAGGCTCGGACTGAAGCTTTCTTT; v_gene: TRBV9; d_gene: -; abundance: -; j_gene: TRBJ1-1
CDR3aa: CASRPFAGSGSYNEQFF; CDR3nt: TGTGCCAGCAGGCCGTTTGCGGGGAGCGGGAGTTACAATGAGCAGTTCTTC; v_gene: TRBV21-1; d_gene: -; abundance: -; j_gene: TRBJ2-1
CDR3aa: CATSDLANQETQYF; CDR3nt: TGTGCCACCAGTGATTTGGCTAATCAAGAGACCCAGTACTTC; v_gene: TRBV24-1; d_gene: -; abundance: -; j_gene: TRBJ2-5
CDR3aa: CATSDFSVQKGETQYF; CDR3nt: TGTGCCACCAGTGATTTCTCAGTCCAAAAGGGGGAGACCCAGTACTTC; v_gene: TRBV24-1; d_gene: -; abundance: once; j_gene: TRBJ2-5
CDR3aa: CASSSPGQGGGYTF; CDR3nt: TGTGCCAGCAGCTCCCCAGGACAGGGAGGCGGCTACACCTTC; v_gene: TRBV7-2; d_gene: TRBD1; abundance: once; j_gene: TRBJ1-2
CDR3aa: CASSEAERTWTSSYEQYF; CDR3nt: TGTGCCAGCAGTGAAGCGGAAAGGACGTGGACTAGCAGCTACGAGCAGTACTTC; v_gene: TRBV6-1; d_gene: TRBD2; abundance: -; j_gene: TRBJ2-7
CDR3aa: CASSPDRVNGEQFF; CDR3nt: TGTGCCAGCAGCCCGGACAGGGTAAACGGTGAGCAGTTCTTC; v_gene: TRBV5-5; d_gene: TRBD1; abundance: -; j_gene: TRBJ2-1
CDR3aa: CASSLDPDGSSGNTIYF; CDR3nt: TGTGCCAGCAGCTTAGATCCAGACGGGAGCTCTGGAAACACCATATATTTT; v_gene: TRBV7-2; d_gene: -; abundance: -; j_gene: TRBJ1-3
CDR3aa: CASSLQGINVDTQYF; CDR3nt: TGCGCCAGCAGCCTACAGGGAATCAACGTAGATACGCAGTATTTT; v_gene: TRBV5-1; d_gene: -; abundance: -; j_gene: TRBJ2-3
CDR3aa: CATSEVAGADTQYF; CDR3nt: TGTGCCACCAGTGAGGTTGCGGGGGCAGATACGCAGTATTTT; v_gene: TRBV24-1; d_gene: TRBD2; abundance: -; j_gene: TRBJ2-3
CDR3aa: CASSPTGRNTEAFF; CDR3nt: TGTGCCAGCAGCCCAACAGGGAGGAACACTGAAGCTTTCTTT; v_gene: TRBV7-2; d_gene: -; abundance: -; j_gene: TRBJ1-1
CDR3aa: CASSLTEYNEQFF; CDR3nt: TGTGCCAGCAGCTTAACCGAGTACAATGAGCAGTTCTTC; v_gene: TRBV5-4; d_gene: -; abundance: -; j_gene: TRBJ2-1
CDR3aa: CATSRGTSGEETQYF; CDR3nt: TGTGCCACCAGCAGAGGGACTAGCGGGGAAGAGACCCAGTACTTC; v_gene: TRBV15; d_gene: TRBD2; abundance: -; j_gene: TRBJ2-5
CDR3aa: CASSYSARLWDEQYF; CDR3nt: TGTGCCAGCAGTTACTCTGCGAGGCTCTGGGACGAGCAGTACTTC; v_gene: TRBV6-5; d_gene: -; abundance: -; j_gene: TRBJ2-7
CDR3aa: CASSSRLWGGYNEQFF; CDR3nt: TGTGCCAGCAGCTCCCGACTGTGGGGGGGCTACAATGAGCAGTTCTTC; v_gene: TRBV9; d_gene: TRBD2; abundance: -; j_gene: TRBJ2-1